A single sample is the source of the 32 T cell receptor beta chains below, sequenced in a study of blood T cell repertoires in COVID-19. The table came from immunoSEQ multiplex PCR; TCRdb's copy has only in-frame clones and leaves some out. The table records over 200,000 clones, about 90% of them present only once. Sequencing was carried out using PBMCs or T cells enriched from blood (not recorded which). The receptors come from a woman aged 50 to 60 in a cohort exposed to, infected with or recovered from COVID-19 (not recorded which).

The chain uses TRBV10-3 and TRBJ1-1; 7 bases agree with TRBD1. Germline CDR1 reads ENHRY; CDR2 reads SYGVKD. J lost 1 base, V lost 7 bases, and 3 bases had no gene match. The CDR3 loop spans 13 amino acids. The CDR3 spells CAITGTENTEAFF. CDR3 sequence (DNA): TGTGCCATCACCGGGACAGAGAACACTGAAGCTTTCTTT.

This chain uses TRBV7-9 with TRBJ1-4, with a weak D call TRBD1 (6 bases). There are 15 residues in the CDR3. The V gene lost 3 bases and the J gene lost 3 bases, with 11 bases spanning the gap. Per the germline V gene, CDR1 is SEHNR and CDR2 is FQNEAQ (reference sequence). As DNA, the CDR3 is TGTGCCAGCAGCTTGCAGGGGAGTCCTAATGAAAAACTGTTTTTT. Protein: CASSLQGSPNEKLFF.

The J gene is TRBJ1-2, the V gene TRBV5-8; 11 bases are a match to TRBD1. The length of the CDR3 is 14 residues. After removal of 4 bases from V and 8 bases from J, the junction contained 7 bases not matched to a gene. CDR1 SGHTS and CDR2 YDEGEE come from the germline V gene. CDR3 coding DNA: TGTGCCAGCAGCCGGACAGGGGGCCCGGGCGGCTACACCTTC. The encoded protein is CASSRTGGPGGYTF.

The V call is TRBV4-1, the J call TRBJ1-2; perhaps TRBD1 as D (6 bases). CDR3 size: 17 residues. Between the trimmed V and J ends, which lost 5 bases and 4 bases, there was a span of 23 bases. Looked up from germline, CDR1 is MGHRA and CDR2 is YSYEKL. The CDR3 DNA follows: TGCGCCAGCAGCGTTAGGAGGCAGGGGTCATCATTCTATGGCTACACCTTC. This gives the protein CASSVRRQGSSFYGYTF.

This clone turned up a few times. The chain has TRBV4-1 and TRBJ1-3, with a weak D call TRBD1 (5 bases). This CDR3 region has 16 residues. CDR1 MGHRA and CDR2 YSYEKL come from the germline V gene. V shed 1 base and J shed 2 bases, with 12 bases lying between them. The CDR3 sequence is CASSQGSPGAGNTIYF. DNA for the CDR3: TGCGCCAGCAGCCAAGGTTCACCGGGGGCTGGAAACACCATATATTTT.

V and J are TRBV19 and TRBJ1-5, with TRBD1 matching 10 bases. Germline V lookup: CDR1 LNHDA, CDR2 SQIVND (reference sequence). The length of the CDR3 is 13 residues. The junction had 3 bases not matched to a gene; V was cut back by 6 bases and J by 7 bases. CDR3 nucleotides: TGTGCCAGTAGAGGGACAGGGGAACAGCCCCAGCATTTT. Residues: CASRGTGEQPQHF.

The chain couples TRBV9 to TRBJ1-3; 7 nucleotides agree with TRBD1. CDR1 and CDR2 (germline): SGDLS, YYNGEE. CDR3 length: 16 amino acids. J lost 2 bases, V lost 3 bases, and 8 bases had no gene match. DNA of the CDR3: TGTGCCAGCAGCGCCGATGCAGGGGGGACTGGAAACACCATATATTTT. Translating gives CASSADAGGTGNTIYF.

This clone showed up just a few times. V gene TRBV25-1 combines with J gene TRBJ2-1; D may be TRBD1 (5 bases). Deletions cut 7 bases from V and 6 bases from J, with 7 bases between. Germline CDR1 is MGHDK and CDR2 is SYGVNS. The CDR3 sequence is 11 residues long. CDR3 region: CASIRGNEQFF. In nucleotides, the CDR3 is TGTGCCAGCATAAGGGGCAATGAGCAGTTCTTC.

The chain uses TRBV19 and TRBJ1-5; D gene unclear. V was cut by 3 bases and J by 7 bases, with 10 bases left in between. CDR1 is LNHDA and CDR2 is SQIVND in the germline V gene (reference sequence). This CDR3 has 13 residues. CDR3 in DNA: TGTGCCAGTAGTATCTTGAGGAACCAGCCCCAGCATTTT. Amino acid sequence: CASSILRNQPQHF.

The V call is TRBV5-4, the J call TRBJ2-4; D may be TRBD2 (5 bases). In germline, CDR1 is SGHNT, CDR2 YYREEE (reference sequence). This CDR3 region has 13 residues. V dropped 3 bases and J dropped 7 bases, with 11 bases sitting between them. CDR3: CASSWAGENIQYF. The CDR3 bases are TGTGCCAGCAGCTGGGCCGGGGAGAACATTCAGTACTTC.

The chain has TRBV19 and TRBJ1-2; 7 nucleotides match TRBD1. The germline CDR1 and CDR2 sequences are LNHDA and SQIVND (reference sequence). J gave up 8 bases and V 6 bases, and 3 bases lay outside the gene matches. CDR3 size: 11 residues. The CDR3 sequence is CASRQDRGYTF. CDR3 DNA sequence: TGTGCCAGTAGGCAGGACAGGGGCTACACCTTC.

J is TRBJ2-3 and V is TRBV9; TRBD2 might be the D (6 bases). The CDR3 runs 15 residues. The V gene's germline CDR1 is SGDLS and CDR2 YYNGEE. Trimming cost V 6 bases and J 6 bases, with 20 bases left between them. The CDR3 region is CASTHLGGSADTQYF. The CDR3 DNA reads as TGTGCCAGCACCCACCTGGGGGGTTCGGCGGATACGCAGTATTTT.

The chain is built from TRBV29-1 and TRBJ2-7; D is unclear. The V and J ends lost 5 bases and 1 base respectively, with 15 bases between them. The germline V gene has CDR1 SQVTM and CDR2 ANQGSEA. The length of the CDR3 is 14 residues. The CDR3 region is CSVLEQTGSYEQYF. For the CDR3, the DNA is TGCAGCGTTCTTGAACAGACCGGTTCCTACGAGCAGTACTTC.

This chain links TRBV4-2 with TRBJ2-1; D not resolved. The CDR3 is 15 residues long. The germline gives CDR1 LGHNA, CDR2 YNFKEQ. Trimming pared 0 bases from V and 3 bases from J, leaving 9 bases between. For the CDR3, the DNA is TGTGCCAGCAGCCAAGATAACTCTGACTACAATGAGCAGTTCTTC. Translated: CASSQDNSDYNEQFF.

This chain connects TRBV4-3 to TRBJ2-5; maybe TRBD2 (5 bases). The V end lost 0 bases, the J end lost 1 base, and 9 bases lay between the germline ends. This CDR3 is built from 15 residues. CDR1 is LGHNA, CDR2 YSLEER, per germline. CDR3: CASSQDTRVQETQYF. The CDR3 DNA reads TGCGCCAGCAGCCAAGATACGAGGGTCCAAGAGACCCAGTACTTC.

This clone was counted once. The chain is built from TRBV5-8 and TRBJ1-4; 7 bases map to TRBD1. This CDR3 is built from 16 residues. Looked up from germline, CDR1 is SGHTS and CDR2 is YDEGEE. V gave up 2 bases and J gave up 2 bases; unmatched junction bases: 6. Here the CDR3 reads CASSFNRGGTNEKLFF. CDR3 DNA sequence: TGTGCCAGCAGCTTCAACAGGGGTGGGACTAATGAAAAACTGTTTTTT.

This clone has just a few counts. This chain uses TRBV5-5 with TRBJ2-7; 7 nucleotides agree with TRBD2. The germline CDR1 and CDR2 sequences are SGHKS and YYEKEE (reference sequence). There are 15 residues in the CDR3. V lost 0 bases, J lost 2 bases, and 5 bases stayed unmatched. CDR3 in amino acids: CASSLAGGGAYEQYF. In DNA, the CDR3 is TGTGCCAGCAGCTTGGCCGGGGGAGGGGCCTACGAGCAGTACTTC.

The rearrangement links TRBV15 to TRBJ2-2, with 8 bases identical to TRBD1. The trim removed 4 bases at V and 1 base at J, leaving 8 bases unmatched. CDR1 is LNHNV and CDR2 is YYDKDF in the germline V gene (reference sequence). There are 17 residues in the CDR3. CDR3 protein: CATSTGRGQVNTGELFF. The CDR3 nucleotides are TGTGCCACCAGCACAGGACGGGGACAGGTGAACACCGGGGAGCTGTTTTTT.

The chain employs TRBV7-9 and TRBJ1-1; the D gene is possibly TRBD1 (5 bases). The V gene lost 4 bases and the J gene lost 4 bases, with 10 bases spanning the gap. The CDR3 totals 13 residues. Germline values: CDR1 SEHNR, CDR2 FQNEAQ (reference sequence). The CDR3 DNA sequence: TGTGCCAGCAGCTCACAGGACGGCACTGAAGCTTTCTTT. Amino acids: CASSSQDGTEAFF.

This CDR3 reads CASSRDRNQPQHF. The CDR3 DNA reads TGTGCCAGCAGTCGGGACAGAAATCAGCCCCAGCATTTT. The chain is built from TRBV5-6 and TRBJ1-5; 7 nucleotides align to TRBD1. Per germline, CDR1 SGHDT and CDR2 YYEEEE. This CDR3 has 13 amino acids. V gave up 5 bases and J gave up 4 bases; unmatched junction bases: 3.

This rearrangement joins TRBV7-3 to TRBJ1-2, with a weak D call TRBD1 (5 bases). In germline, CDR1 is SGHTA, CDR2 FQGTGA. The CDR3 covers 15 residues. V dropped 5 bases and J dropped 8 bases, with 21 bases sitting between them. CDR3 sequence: CASSPRVGGVEGYTF. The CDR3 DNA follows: TGTGCCAGCAGCCCGAGGGTTGGAGGGGTAGAGGGCTACACCTTC.

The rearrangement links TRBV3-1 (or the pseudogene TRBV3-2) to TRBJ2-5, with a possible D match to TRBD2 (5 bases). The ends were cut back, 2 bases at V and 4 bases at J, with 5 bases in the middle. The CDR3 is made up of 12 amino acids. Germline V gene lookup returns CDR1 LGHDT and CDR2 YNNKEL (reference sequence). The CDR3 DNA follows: TGTGCCAGCAGCCAAACTAGAGAGACCCAGTACTTC. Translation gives CASSQTRETQYF.

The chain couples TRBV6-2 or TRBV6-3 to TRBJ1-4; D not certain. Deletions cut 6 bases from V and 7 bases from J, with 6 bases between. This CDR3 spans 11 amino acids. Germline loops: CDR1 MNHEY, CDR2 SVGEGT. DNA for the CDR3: TGTGCCAGCAGCCAGAGTGAAAAACTGTTTTTT. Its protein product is CASSQSEKLFF.

Written as DNA, the CDR3 is TGTGCCAGTAGACGCACGGGAGGGGAAGTTGATACGCAGTATTTT. It specifies CASRRTGGEVDTQYF. This chain links TRBV19 with TRBJ2-3; the match to TRBD2 covers 8 bases. CDR3 length: 15 residues. The germline CDR1 and CDR2 sequences are LNHDA and SQIVND (reference sequence). V shed 6 bases and J 6 bases; nucleotides not matched to a gene: 11.

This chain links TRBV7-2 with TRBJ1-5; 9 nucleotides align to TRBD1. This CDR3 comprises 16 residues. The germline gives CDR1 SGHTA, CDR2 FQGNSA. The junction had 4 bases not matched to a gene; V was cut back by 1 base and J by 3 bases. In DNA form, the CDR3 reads TGTGCCAGCAGCTTAGTGGGACAGGGATTCAATCAGCCCCAGCATTTT. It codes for CASSLVGQGFNQPQHF.

This chain's CDR3 is CASSRDRDDEQFF. The CDR3 nucleotides are TGTGCCAGCAGCCGGGACAGGGATGATGAGCAGTTCTTC. The chain uses TRBV5-5 and TRBJ2-1, with TRBD1 matching 9 bases. V lost 4 bases and J lost 8; bases outside the gene matches: 4. This CDR3 is 13 amino acids long. In germline, CDR1 is SGHKS, CDR2 YYEKEE (reference sequence).

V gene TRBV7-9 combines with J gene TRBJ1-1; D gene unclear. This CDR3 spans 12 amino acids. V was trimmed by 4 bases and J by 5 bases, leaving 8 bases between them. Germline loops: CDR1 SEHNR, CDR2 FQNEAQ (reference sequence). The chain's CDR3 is CASSYGGTEAFF. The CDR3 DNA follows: TGTGCCAGCAGCTACGGAGGAACTGAAGCTTTCTTT.

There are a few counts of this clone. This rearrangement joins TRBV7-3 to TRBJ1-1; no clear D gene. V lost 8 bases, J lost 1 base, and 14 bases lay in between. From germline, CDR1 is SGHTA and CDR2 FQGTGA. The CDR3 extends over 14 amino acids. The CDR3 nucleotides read TGTGCCAGCGCCCTGGAGAGCACGAACACTGAAGCTTTCTTT. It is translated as CASALESTNTEAFF.

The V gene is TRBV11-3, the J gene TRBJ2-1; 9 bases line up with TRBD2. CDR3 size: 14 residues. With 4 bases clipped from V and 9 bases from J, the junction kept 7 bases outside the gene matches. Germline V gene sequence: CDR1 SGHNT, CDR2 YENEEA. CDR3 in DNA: TGTGCCAGCAGCTCTAGCGGGGTTTTTGTTGAGCAGTTCTTC. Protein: CASSSSGVFVEQFF.

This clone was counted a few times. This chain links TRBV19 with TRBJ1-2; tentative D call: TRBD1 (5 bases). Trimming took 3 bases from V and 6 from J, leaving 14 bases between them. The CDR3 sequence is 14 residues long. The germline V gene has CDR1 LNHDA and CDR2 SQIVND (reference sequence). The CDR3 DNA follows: TGTGCCAGTAGTATCGGCAGGGCATTGGATGGCTACACCTTC. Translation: CASSIGRALDGYTF.

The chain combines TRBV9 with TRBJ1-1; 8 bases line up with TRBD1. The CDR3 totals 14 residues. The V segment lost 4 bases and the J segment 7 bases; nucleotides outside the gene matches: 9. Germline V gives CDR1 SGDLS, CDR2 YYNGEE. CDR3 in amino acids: CASSFQDRAVEAFF. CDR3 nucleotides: TGTGCCAGCAGCTTCCAGGACAGGGCCGTTGAAGCTTTCTTT.

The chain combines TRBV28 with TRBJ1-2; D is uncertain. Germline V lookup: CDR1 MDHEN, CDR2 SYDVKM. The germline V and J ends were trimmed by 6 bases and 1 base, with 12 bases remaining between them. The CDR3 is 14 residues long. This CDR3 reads CASRPHGVNYGYTF. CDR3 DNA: TGTGCCAGCAGACCCCACGGGGTTAACTATGGCTACACCTTC.